This paragraph covers one TCR beta chain sequence. This sample stems from a study of blood T cell repertoires in COVID-19. About the research overall: Samples of COVID-19 (acute and convalescent) were obtained from the United States, Italy and Spain. T cells, B-cell-depleted T cells, or PBMCs supplied cDNA or gDNA.

This table comes from immunoSEQ multiplex PCR, and its TCRdb copy is limited to in-frame clones, with some not included. The data contain approximately 120,000 clones, under 85% of them singletons. Germline V CDR1 and CDR2: SGHRS, YFSETQ. This CDR3 is 16 amino acids long. V was pared by 0 bases and J by 1 base, with 2 bases of the junction left unmatched. The sequence derives from a man in his 60s with acute or convalescent COVID-19. Sequences were obtained from peripheral blood. This sequence joins TRBV5-1 and TRBJ2-5; TRBD2 matches 11 bases. The CDR3 spells CASSLGGTSGQETQYF. CDR3 nucleotide sequence: TGCGCCAGCAGCTTGGGAGGGACTAGCGGCCAAGAGACCCAGTACTTC. Supplemented by reference TRBV5-1 and TRBJ2-5, the full variable domain reads KAGVTQTPRYLIKTRGQQVTLSCSPISGHRSVSWYQQTPGQGLQFLFEYFSETQRNKGNFPGRFSGRQFSNSRSEMNVSTLELGDSALYLCASSLGGTSGQETQYFGPGTRLLVL.